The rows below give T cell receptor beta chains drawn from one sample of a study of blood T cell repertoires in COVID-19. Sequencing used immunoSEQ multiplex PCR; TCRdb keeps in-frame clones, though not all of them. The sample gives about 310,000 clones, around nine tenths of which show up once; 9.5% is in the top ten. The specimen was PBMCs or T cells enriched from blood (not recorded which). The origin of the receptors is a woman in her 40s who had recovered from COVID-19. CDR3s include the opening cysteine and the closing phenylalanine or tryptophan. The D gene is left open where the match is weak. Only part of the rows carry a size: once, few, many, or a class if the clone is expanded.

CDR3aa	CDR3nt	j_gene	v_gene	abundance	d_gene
CASSASTGMDTEAFF	TGTGCCAGCAGTGCCTCGACAGGGATGGATACTGAAGCTTTCTTT	TRBJ1-1	TRBV25-1	.	TRBD1
CASSTGQGRGYEKLFF	TGTGCCAGCAGCACGGGACAGGGGAGAGGGTATGAAAAACTGTTTTTT	TRBJ1-4	TRBV7-9	.	TRBD1
CASSEWEGGTTEAFF	TGTGCCAGCAGTGAATGGGAGGGAGGGACCACTGAAGCTTTCTTT	TRBJ1-1	TRBV6-1	.	.
CASSVVGAGNTIYF	TGTGCCAGCAGCGTGGTAGGGGCCGGAAACACCATATATTTT	TRBJ1-3	TRBV5-6	.	.
CASSLDLGTSREQYF	TGTGCCAGCAGCTTAGACCTCGGGACTAGCAGGGAGCAGTACTTC	TRBJ2-7	TRBV7-2	.	TRBD2
CASMSSYEQYF	TGTGCCAGCATGAGCTCCTACGAGCAGTACTTC	TRBJ2-7	TRBV27	.	.
CASTGGSREAFF	TGTGCCAGTACCGGGGGGTCGAGGGAAGCTTTCTTT	TRBJ1-1	TRBV19	.	.
CASSPTAEPYEQYF	TGCGCCAGCAGCCCGACTGCCGAACCCTACGAGCAGTACTTC	TRBJ2-7	TRBV4-1	.	.
CASSPGQLSTQYF	TGTGCCAGTAGTCCGGGACAGCTGAGTACGCAGTATTTT	TRBJ2-3	TRBV19	.	TRBD1
CASSLRTGPSPLHF	TGTGCCAGCAGTCTTCGGACAGGCCCGTCGCCCCTCCACTTT	TRBJ1-6	TRBV6-5	.	TRBD1
CASSPVSRDSLGETQYF	TGTGCCAGCTCACCCGTGTCCCGGGACTCCTTAGGAGAGACCCAGTACTTC	TRBJ2-5	TRBV18	.	.
CASSQGQGWYEQYF	TGTGCCAGCAGCCAGGGACAGGGGTGGTACGAGCAGTACTTC	TRBJ2-7	TRBV11-2	.	TRBD1
CASSILPGATTEAFF	TGTGCCAGTAGTATATTGCCAGGGGCGACCACTGAAGCTTTCTTT	TRBJ1-1	TRBV19	.	.
CASSPRQGTGEQYF	TGTGCCAGCTCCCCAAGACAGGGGACGGGCGAGCAGTACTTC	TRBJ2-7	TRBV18	.	TRBD1
CASSPRSPRGGNTIYF	TGTGCCAGCAGCCCACGATCGCCACGAGGAGGAAACACCATATATTTT	TRBJ1-3	TRBV13	.	.
CASSQGLSRRDEQFF	TGTGCCAGCAGCCAAGGCTTATCCAGGCGGGATGAGCAGTTCTTC	TRBJ2-1	TRBV3-1/TRBV3-2	.	.
CAWSGTANTEAFF	TGTGCCTGGAGTGGGACAGCCAACACTGAAGCTTTCTTT	TRBJ1-1	TRBV30	.	.
CASSPPLAGGLSEQFF	TGTGCCAGCAGCCCTCCACTAGCGGGAGGGCTTAGTGAGCAGTTCTTC	TRBJ2-1	TRBV9	.	TRBD2
CASSWGGLHNEQFF	TGTGCCAGCAGCTGGGGGGGGTTACACAATGAGCAGTTCTTC	TRBJ2-1	TRBV7-2	.	TRBD2
CASSSAGTGVGEQYF	TGTGCCAGCAGCTCCGCCGGGACAGGGGTCGGCGAGCAGTACTTC	TRBJ2-7	TRBV13	.	TRBD1
CASSDRSLGNQPQHF	TGTGCCAGCAGTGACAGGTCTTTGGGCAATCAGCCCCAGCATTTT	TRBJ1-5	TRBV6-1	.	.
CASSLAGEGYTF	TGTGCCAGCAGCTTAGCAGGGGAAGGCTACACCTTC	TRBJ1-2	TRBV7-3	.	.
CASSFRGKLIYGYTF	TGTGCCAGCAGTTTTAGAGGGAAACTTATCTATGGCTACACCTTC	TRBJ1-2	TRBV28	.	.
CASTSLAGAQETQYF	TGCGCCAGCACGTCCCTAGCGGGGGCTCAAGAGACCCAGTACTTC	TRBJ2-5	TRBV10-2	.	TRBD2
CASSGGDTEAFF	TGTGCCAGCTCCGGGGGGGACACTGAAGCTTTCTTT	TRBJ1-1	TRBV7-9	once	.
CASSPPFPGVENTIYF	TGTGCCAGCAGTCCCCCCTTTCCAGGTGTTGAGAACACCATATATTTT	TRBJ1-3	TRBV28	few	.
CASSPGLAGTLGYEQYF	TGTGCCAGCTCACCTGGACTAGCGGGAACCTTGGGGTACGAGCAGTACTTC	TRBJ2-7	TRBV18	.	TRBD2
CASSPGQGGDYGYTF	TGTGCCAGCAGCCCTGGACAGGGGGGGGACTATGGCTACACCTTC	TRBJ1-2	TRBV7-3	.	TRBD1
CASSRGSTGTTDTQYF	TGTGCCAGCAGCCGAGGTTCGACAGGGACCACAGATACGCAGTATTTT	TRBJ2-3	TRBV7-9	.	TRBD1
CASSPSGGGSYNEQFF	TGTGCCAGCAGCCCTAGCGGGGGCGGGTCCTACAATGAGCAGTTCTTC	TRBJ2-1	TRBV7-9	once	TRBD2
CASSQGTLNEQFF	TGTGCCAGCAGCCAAGGGACTCTCAATGAGCAGTTCTTC	TRBJ2-1	TRBV3-1/TRBV3-2	.	.
CASGLANTGELFF	TGTGCCAGCGGCCTAGCGAACACCGGGGAGCTGTTTTTT	TRBJ2-2	TRBV5-4	.	.
CASSSHPGQLYEQYF	TGTGCCAGCAGCTCTCACCCGGGACAGCTCTACGAGCAGTACTTC	TRBJ2-7	TRBV7-6	.	TRBD1
CASSSSSYNEQFF	TGTGCCAGCAGTTCCAGCTCCTACAATGAGCAGTTCTTC	TRBJ2-1	TRBV6-5	.	.
CASSFRQGGDTQYF	TGTGCCAGCAGTTTTAGGCAGGGGGGTGATACGCAGTATTTT	TRBJ2-3	TRBV28	.	.
CASSVGLAVRYNEQFF	TGTGCCAGCAGCGTGGGACTAGCGGTACGTTACAATGAGCAGTTCTTC	TRBJ2-1	TRBV2	.	TRBD2
CASSLEHNQPQHF	TGTGCCAGCTCACTTGAGCACAATCAGCCCCAGCATTTT	TRBJ1-5	TRBV18	.	.
CASSLDRQGNEKLFF	TGTGCCAGCAGCTTAGATCGTCAGGGGAATGAAAAACTGTTTTTT	TRBJ1-4	TRBV11-3	.	.
CASSLDLGPRLSYEQYF	TGTGCCAGCAGCTTAGATCTGGGTCCAAGACTTTCCTACGAGCAGTACTTC	TRBJ2-7	TRBV11-2	.	.
CASSLEGLLNTEAFF	TGTGCCAGCAGCTTAGAGGGGCTCCTGAACACTGAAGCTTTCTTT	TRBJ1-1	TRBV11-3	.	.
CASSNAGALRSPFF	TGTGCCAGCTCTAATGCGGGGGCCTTACGTTCCCCGTTCTTC	TRBJ2-1	TRBV6-5	.	.
CASSQEGGTGVSGNTIYF	TGCGCCAGCAGCCAAGAGGGGGGGACAGGGGTTTCGGGAAACACCATATATTTT	TRBJ1-3	TRBV4-3	.	TRBD1